A single sample gave rise to the 26 T cell receptor beta chains below, sequenced in a study of blood T cell repertoires in COVID-19 (dated by TCRdb to between 2020 and 2021). The library was built by means of the immunoSEQ multiplex PCR assay. TCRdb mirrors the immuneACCESS table, restricted to in-frame sequences. Some clones are absent from its copies; in checked studies, under half trace to an unresolved V gene, and the reason for the others is unknown. Across this sample there are approximately 350,000 clones, with around nine tenths seen only once. The ten biggest clones cover just under 7.5% of the sample. The sequencing sample was made of peripheral blood. These TCRs come from a woman in her 70s with COVID-19, enrolled during active disease.

This clone has just a few counts. This rearrangement joins TRBV18 to TRBJ1-4; D is perhaps TRBD1 (5 bases). Germline loops: CDR1 KGHSH, CDR2 LQKENI. There are 15 residues in the CDR3. Trimming took 5 bases from V and 4 from J, leaving 14 bases between them. In nucleotides, the CDR3 is TGTGCCAGCTCAAGGTCGGCCGGGGGTAATGAAAAACTGTTTTTT. Translation: CASSRSAGGNEKLFF.

This chain links TRBV5-1 with TRBJ1-1; 7 bases map to TRBD1. Germline lookup yields CDR1 SGHRS and CDR2 YFSETQ. There are 14 residues in the CDR3. The V and J ends lost 3 bases and 5 bases, in that order; junction bases with no gene match: 7. CDR3 residues: CASSSVGGRTEAFF. Here the CDR3 DNA reads TGCGCCAGCAGCTCGGTAGGGGGCCGGACTGAAGCTTTCTTT.

CDR3 DNA sequence: TGTGCCAGCAGTTTCTTAGGCACAGATACGCAGTATTTT. This encodes CASSFLGTDTQYF. The chain combines TRBV12-3 or TRBV12-4 with TRBJ2-3; D gene unclear. V was trimmed by 3 bases and J by 1 base, leaving 5 bases between them. CDR3 length equals 13 residues.

The J gene is TRBJ2-7, the V gene TRBV28, with TRBD1 identical over 8 bases. Germline V CDR1 and CDR2: MDHEN, SYDVKM. The length of the CDR3 is 15 residues. V trimming: 5 bases; J trimming: 5 bases; junction bases outside the gene matches: 11. CDR3 amino acids: CASSPRGQGADEQYF. The DNA of the CDR3 is TGTGCCAGCAGTCCCAGGGGCCAGGGGGCCGACGAGCAGTACTTC. Looking up the rest from reference TRBV28 and TRBJ2-7 gives the full variable domain: DVKVTQSSRYLVKRTGEKVFLECVQDMDHENMFWYRQDPGLGLRLIYFSYDVKMKEKGDIPEGYSVSREKKERFSLILESASTNQTSMYLCASSPRGQGADEQYFGPGTRLTVT.

DNA for the CDR3: TGTGCCAGCAGCCAAGATCGGTGGGGGCCGAGCTCTGGAAACACCATATATTTT. Protein sequence: CASSQDRWGPSSGNTIYF. The rearrangement links TRBV14 to TRBJ1-3, with D perhaps matching TRBD1 (6 bases). The CDR3 spans 18 residues. Trimming took 0 bases from V and 0 from J, leaving 15 bases between them. Germline loops: CDR1 SGHDN, CDR2 FVKESK.

V is TRBV12-3 or TRBV12-4 and J is TRBJ1-1; tentative D call: TRBD1 (5 bases). Trimming left V 6 bases short and J 4 bases short, with 12 bases between. This CDR3 contains 13 residues. For the CDR3, the DNA is TGTGCCAGCAGGGCGCAGGGATTCACTGAAGCTTTCTTT. This translates into CASRAQGFTEAFF.

The CDR3 reads CASTPSGGAYNEQFF. CDR3 sequence (DNA): TGTGCCAGCACCCCTAGCGGGGGGGCGTACAATGAGCAGTTCTTC. The chain is built from TRBV6-5 and TRBJ2-1, with TRBD2 matching 12 bases. J was trimmed by 4 bases and V by 7 bases; bases with no gene match: 5. The CDR3 extends over 15 amino acids. Looked up from germline, CDR1 is MNHEY and CDR2 is SVGAGI.

The chain joins TRBV24-1 to TRBJ2-3; D may be TRBD1 (5 bases). CDR3 size: 14 residues. Germline lookup yields CDR1 KGHDR and CDR2 SFDVKD. V was pared by 3 bases and J by 6 bases, with 12 bases between. The CDR3 loop reads CATSDRQQGDTQYF. CDR3 DNA: TGTGCCACCAGTGATCGACAGCAAGGGGATACGCAGTATTTT.

The V gene is TRBV4-3, the J gene TRBJ2-1; TRBD2 agrees at 8 bases. The trim removed 0 bases at V and 1 base at J, leaving 2 bases unmatched. Germline V gives CDR1 LGHNA, CDR2 YSLEER. This CDR3 is built from 16 residues. Here the CDR3 reads CASSQDRGGSYNEQFF. CDR3 bases: TGCGCCAGCAGCCAAGATCGGGGGGGATCCTACAATGAGCAGTTCTTC.

This chain links TRBV5-1 with TRBJ1-4; no clear D gene. V shed 1 base and J shed 8 bases, with 12 bases lying between them. Germline values: CDR1 SGHRS, CDR2 YFSETQ. The CDR3 is made up of 14 amino acids. As DNA, the CDR3 is TGCGCCAGCAGCTTGCCCTTACCAGGAGAAAAACTGTTTTTT. Residues: CASSLPLPGEKLFF. Supplemented by reference TRBV5-1 and TRBJ1-4, the full variable domain reads KAGVTQTPRYLIKTRGQQVTLSCSPISGHRSVSWYQQTPGQGLQFLFEYFSETQRNKGNFPGRFSGRQFSNSRSEMNVSTLELGDSALYLCASSLPLPGEKLFFGSGTQLSVL.

The chain is built from TRBV12-5 and TRBJ1-4; 7 bases align to TRBD1. The CDR3 length is 16 residues. Germline-derived CDR1 and CDR2 are LGHNT and FRNRAP. J gave up 6 bases and V 0 bases, and 7 bases lay outside the gene matches. CDR3 residues: CASGLVPDRSDEKLFF. CDR3 sequence (DNA): TGTGCTAGTGGTTTGGTCCCGGACAGGTCAGATGAAAAACTGTTTTTT.

This chain joins TRBV28 and TRBJ2-5, with 7 bases lining up with TRBD1. The germline V gene has CDR1 MDHEN and CDR2 SYDVKM. The CDR3 spans 14 residues. V was clipped by 4 bases and J by 5 bases; unmatched bases: 7. CDR3 amino acids: CASSSNRGRETQYF. CDR3 DNA sequence: TGTGCCAGCAGTTCTAACAGGGGTAGGGAGACCCAGTACTTC.

V is TRBV10-2 and J is TRBJ1-2; tentatively, D is TRBD1 (5 bases). The CDR3 is 13 amino acids. V shed 6 bases and J shed 6 bases, with 14 bases lying between them. The germline gives CDR1 WSHSY, CDR2 SAAADI. The CDR3 reads CASRTLRADGYTF. DNA for the CDR3: TGCGCCAGCAGGACTCTCAGGGCAGATGGCTACACCTTC.

This clone has just one count. The gene calls are TRBV2 and TRBJ2-7; 11 nucleotides match TRBD2. Germline assignment: CDR1 SNHLY and CDR2 FYNNEI. The ends lost 7 bases at V and 7 bases at J; junction bases unmatched: 12. CDR3 size: 15 residues. The CDR3 is CASNVAGGLSGEQYF. The DNA for the CDR3 is TGTGCCAGCAATGTAGCGGGGGGGCTGTCGGGTGAGCAGTACTTC.

The chain recombines TRBV6-1 with TRBJ1-2; D may be TRBD1 (6 bases). V was shortened by 1 base and J by 8 bases, with 17 bases between the two germline ends. This CDR3 spans 15 amino acids. CDR1 and CDR2 from the germline V gene are MNHNS and SASEGT. The CDR3 region is CASSEGDTFSMGYTF. The DNA for the CDR3 is TGTGCCAGCAGTGAAGGGGACACTTTCTCTATGGGCTACACCTTC.

For this clone: Other nucleotide sequences from this sample produce the same CDR3. The chain has TRBV14 and TRBJ1-3; possible D gene TRBD1, 5 bases. CDR1 is SGHDN and CDR2 is FVKESK in the germline V gene. This CDR3 is built from 15 residues. V shed 1 base and J shed 0 bases, with 7 bases lying between them. The CDR3 spells CASSQGQYSGNTIYF. The DNA for the CDR3 is TGTGCCAGCAGCCAAGGACAGTACTCTGGAAACACCATATATTTT.

A single count supports this clone. V and J are TRBV5-6 and TRBJ1-6; D not certain. Trimming shortened V by 0 bases and J by 10 bases, and 14 bases separated the two germline ends. CDR3 length: 15 residues. Germline V gene sequence: CDR1 SGHDT, CDR2 YYEEEE. The CDR3 loop is CASSLGWVSGSPLHF. In DNA form, the CDR3 reads TGTGCCAGCAGCTTGGGGTGGGTTAGCGGCTCACCCCTCCACTTT.

Note on this clone: Other DNA sequences of this sample code for an identical CDR3. The genes are TRBV7-2 and TRBJ2-5; 7 bases are shared with TRBD2. The CDR3 is 13 residues long. CDR1 and CDR2 from the germline V gene are SGHTA and FQGNSA. The junction had 0 bases not matched to a gene; V was cut back by 3 bases and J by 2 bases. The CDR3 loop is CASSFSGQETQYF. DNA for the CDR3: TGTGCCAGCAGCTTTAGCGGGCAAGAGACCCAGTACTTC. Based on the CDR3 plus reference TRBV7-2 and TRBJ2-5, the full variable domain is GAGVSQSPSNKVTEKGKDVELRCDPISGHTALYWYRQSLGQGLEFLIYFQGNSAPDKSGLPSDRFSAERTGGSVSTLTIQRTQQEDSAVYLCASSFSGQETQYFGPGTRLLVL.

The chain is built from TRBV27 and TRBJ1-5, with D unresolved. Germline loops: CDR1 MNHEY, CDR2 SMNVEV (reference sequence). The V end lost 2 bases, the J end lost 5 bases, and 10 bases lay between the germline ends. This CDR3 spans 14 amino acids. DNA for the CDR3: TGTGCCAGCAGTTTAACACCGAATTATCAGCCCCAGCATTTT. This encodes CASSLTPNYQPQHF.

This chain uses TRBV4-2 with TRBJ1-1; D is uncertain. Germline V CDR1 and CDR2: LGHNA, YNFKEQ. The CDR3 consists of 14 residues. V lost 3 bases and J 0 bases, leaving 8 bases between the germline ends. CDR3 DNA sequence: TGTGCCAGCAGCCACCACACACTGAACACTGAAGCTTTCTTT. Protein: CASSHHTLNTEAFF.

The chain is built from TRBV27 and TRBJ2-3; a weak D match, TRBD1 (5 bases). V was trimmed by 2 bases and J by 1 base, leaving 10 bases between them. Germline values: CDR1 MNHEY, CDR2 SMNVEV (reference sequence). CDR3 length equals 15 residues. The CDR3 region is CASSLGVRGTDTQYF. CDR3 bases: TGTGCCAGCAGTTTAGGGGTCAGGGGCACAGATACGCAGTATTTT.

The chain is built from TRBV11-1 and TRBJ2-7, with 8 bases that match TRBD2. The ends lost 0 bases at V and 0 bases at J; junction bases unmatched: 4. The CDR3 consists of 16 residues. In germline, CDR1 is SGHAT, CDR2 FQDESV (reference sequence). The CDR3 is CASSLASSGGSYEQYF. The CDR3 DNA follows: TGTGCCAGCAGCTTAGCGTCGAGCGGGGGCTCCTACGAGCAGTACTTC.

J is TRBJ2-7 and V is TRBV7-8; TRBD1 might be the D (6 bases). The CDR3 totals 14 residues. V gave up 2 bases and J gave up 3 bases, with 11 bases separating them. Germline V gene data show CDR1 as SGHVS and CDR2 as FQNEAQ. As DNA, the CDR3 is TGTGCCAGCAGCTTACCCCAGGGGAACTACGAGCAGTACTTC. Translation: CASSLPQGNYEQYF. The whole variable domain, filled in from reference TRBV7-8 and TRBJ2-7, reads GAGVSQSPRYKVAKRGQDVALRCDPISGHVSLFWYQQALGQGPEFLTYFQNEAQLDKSGLPSDRFFAERPEGSVSTLKIQRTQQEDSAVYLCASSLPQGNYEQYFGPGTRLTVT.

A single count supports this clone. V usage is TRBV24-1 and J usage is TRBJ2-7, with 9 bases fitting TRBD1. CDR1 is KGHDR and CDR2 is SFDVKD in the germline V gene. This CDR3 comprises 15 residues. Losses at the gene ends were 4 bases for V and 3 bases for J; bases not matched to a gene: 6. The CDR3 sequence is CATSESGTGYYEQYF. The CDR3 nucleotides are TGTGCCACCAGTGAGTCCGGGACAGGGTACTACGAGCAGTACTTC.

This clone was observed many times. The rearrangement joins TRBV6-6 to TRBJ1-3; D ambiguous. Germline V gene data show CDR1 as MNHNY and CDR2 as SVGAGI (reference sequence). V was trimmed by 8 bases and J by 11 bases, leaving 13 bases between them. The CDR3 extends over 11 amino acids. In DNA form, the CDR3 reads TGTGCCAGCGGCGAAGCGGGGTCCATATATTTT. It encodes CASGEAGSIYF.

The rearrangement links TRBV20-1 to TRBJ2-5; a weak D match, TRBD2 (6 bases). Germline values: CDR1 DFQATT, CDR2 SNEGSKA (reference sequence). The length of the CDR3 is 10 residues. The germline V and J ends were trimmed by 7 bases and 7 bases, with 10 bases remaining between them. The CDR3 region is CSVVEGTQYF. The CDR3 DNA sequence: TGCAGTGTAGTGGAGGGGACCCAGTACTTC.